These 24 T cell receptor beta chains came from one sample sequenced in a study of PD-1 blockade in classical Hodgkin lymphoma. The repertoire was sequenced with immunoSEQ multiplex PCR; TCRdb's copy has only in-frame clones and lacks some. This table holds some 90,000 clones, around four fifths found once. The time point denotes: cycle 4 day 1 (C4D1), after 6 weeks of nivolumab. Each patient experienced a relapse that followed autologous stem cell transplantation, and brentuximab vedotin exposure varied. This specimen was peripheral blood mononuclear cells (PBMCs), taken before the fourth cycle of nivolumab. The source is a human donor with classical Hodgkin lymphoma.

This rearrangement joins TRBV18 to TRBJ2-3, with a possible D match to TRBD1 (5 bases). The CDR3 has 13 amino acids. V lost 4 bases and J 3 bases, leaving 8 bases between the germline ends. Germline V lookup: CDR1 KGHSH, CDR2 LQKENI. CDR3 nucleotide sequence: TGTGCCAGCTCACAAGGGGCAACAGATACGCAGTATTTT. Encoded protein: CASSQGATDTQYF.

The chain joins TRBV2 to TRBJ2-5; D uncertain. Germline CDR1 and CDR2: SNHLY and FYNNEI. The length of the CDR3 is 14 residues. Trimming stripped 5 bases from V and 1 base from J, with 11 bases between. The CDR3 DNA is TGTGCCAGCAGTTCGGACGCAGCCCAAGAGACCCAGTACTTC. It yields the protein CASSSDAAQETQYF. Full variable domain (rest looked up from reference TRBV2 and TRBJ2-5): EPEVTQTPSHQVTQMGQEVILRCVPISNHLYFYWYRQILGQKVEFLVSFYNNEISEKSEIFDDQFSVERPDGSNFTLKIRSTKLEDSAMYFCASSSDAAQETQYFGPGTRLLVL.

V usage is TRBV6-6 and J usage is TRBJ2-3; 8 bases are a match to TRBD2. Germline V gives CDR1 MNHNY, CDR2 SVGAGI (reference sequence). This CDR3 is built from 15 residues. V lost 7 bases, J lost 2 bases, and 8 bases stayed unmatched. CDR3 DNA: TGTGCCAGCACGAGGAGCGGGGGTTCCACAGATACGCAGTATTTT. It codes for CASTRSGGSTDTQYF.

The CDR3 is CASSQEALAGMSEQFF. CDR3 nucleotide sequence: TGTGCCAGCAGCCAAGAGGCGCTAGCGGGGATGAGTGAGCAGTTCTTC. The J gene is TRBJ2-1, the V gene TRBV4-2, with TRBD2 identical over 9 bases. V trimming: 0 bases; J trimming: 9 bases; junction bases outside the gene matches: 9. The length of the CDR3 is 16 residues. Germline V CDR1 and CDR2: LGHNA, YNFKEQ.

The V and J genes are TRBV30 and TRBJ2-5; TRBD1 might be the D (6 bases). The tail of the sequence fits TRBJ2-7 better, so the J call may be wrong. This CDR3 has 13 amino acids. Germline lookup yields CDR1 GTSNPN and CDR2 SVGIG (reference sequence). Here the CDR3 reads CAWGKQGPYEQYF. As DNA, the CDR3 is TGTGCCTGGGGAAAACAGGGCCCCTACGAGCAGTACTTC.

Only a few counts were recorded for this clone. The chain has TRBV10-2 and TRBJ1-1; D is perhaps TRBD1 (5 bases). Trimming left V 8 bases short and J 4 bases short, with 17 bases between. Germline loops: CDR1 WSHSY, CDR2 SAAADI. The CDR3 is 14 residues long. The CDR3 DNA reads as TGCGCCAGCTGGGAGTTTCTGGGGGGCACTGAAGCTTTCTTT. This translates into CASWEFLGGTEAFF.

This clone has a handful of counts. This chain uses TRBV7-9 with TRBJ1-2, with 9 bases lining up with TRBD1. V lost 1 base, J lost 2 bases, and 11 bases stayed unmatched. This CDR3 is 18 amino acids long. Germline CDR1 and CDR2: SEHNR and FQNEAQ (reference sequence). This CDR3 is CASSLGIGTGSKNYGYTF. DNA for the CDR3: TGTGCCAGCAGCTTAGGGATCGGGACAGGGTCAAAGAACTATGGCTACACCTTC.

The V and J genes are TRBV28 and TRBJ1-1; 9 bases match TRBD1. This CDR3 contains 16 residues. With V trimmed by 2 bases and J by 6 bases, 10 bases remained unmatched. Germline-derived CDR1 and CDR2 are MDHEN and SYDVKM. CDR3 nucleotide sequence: TGTGCCAGCAGTTTAAACAGGGGGCGCCCCGGCCCTGAAGCTTTCTTT. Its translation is CASSLNRGRPGPEAFF.

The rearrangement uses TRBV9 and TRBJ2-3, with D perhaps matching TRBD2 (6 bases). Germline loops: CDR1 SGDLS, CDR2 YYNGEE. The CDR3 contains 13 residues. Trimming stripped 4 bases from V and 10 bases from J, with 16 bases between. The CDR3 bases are TGTGCCAGCAGCCCCAGACTAGTATCTGCGCAGTATTTT. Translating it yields CASSPRLVSAQYF. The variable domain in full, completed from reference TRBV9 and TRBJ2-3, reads DSGVTQTPKHLITATGQRVTLRCSPRSGDLSVYWYQQSLDQGLQFLIQYYNGEERAKGNILERFSAQQFPDLHSELNLSSLELGDSALYFCASSPRLVSAQYFGPGTRLTVL.

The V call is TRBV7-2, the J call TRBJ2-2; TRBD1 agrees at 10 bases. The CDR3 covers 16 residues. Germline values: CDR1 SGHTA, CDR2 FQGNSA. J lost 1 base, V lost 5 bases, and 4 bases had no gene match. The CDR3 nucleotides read TGTGCCAGCAGCCGGACAGGGGGTAGGAACACCGGGGAGCTGTTTTTT. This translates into CASSRTGGRNTGELFF. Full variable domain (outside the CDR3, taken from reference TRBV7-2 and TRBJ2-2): GAGVSQSPSNKVTEKGKDVELRCDPISGHTALYWYRQSLGQGLEFLIYFQGNSAPDKSGLPSDRFSAERTGGSVSTLTIQRTQQEDSAVYLCASSRTGGRNTGELFFGEGSRLTVL.

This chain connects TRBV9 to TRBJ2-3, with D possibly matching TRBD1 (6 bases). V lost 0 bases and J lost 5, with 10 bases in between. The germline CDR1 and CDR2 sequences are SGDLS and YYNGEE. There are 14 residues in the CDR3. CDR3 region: CASSVGQDKDTQYF. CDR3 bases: TGTGCCAGCAGCGTAGGACAGGATAAAGATACGCAGTATTTT. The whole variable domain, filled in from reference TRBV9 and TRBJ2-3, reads DSGVTQTPKHLITATGQRVTLRCSPRSGDLSVYWYQQSLDQGLQFLIQYYNGEERAKGNILERFSAQQFPDLHSELNLSSLELGDSALYFCASSVGQDKDTQYFGPGTRLTVL.

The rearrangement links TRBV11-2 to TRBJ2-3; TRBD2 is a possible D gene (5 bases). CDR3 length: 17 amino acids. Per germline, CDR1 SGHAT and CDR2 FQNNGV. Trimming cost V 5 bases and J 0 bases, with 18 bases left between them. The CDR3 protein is CASSPPLALASTDTQYF. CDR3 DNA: TGTGCCAGCAGCCCGCCTTTGGCCCTAGCAAGCACAGATACGCAGTATTTT.

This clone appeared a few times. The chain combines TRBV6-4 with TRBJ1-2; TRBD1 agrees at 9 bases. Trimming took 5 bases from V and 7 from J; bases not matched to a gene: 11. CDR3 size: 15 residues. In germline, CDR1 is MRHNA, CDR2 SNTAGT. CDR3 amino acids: CASSLDRGVDSGYTF. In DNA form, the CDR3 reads TGTGCCAGCAGTCTGGACAGGGGCGTCGATAGTGGCTACACCTTC.

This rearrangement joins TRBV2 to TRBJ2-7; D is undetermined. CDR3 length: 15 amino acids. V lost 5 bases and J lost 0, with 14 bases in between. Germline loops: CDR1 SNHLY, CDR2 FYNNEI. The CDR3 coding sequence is TGTGCCAGCAGTTCCGACGTATTTAGCTCCTACGAGCAGTACTTC. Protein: CASSSDVFSSYEQYF.

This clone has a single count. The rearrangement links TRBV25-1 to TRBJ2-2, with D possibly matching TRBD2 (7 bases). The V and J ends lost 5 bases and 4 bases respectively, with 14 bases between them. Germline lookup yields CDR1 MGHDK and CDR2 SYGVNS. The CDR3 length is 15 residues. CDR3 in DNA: TGTGCCAGCAGTACCGGGGGGCGAAGCACCGGGGAGCTGTTTTTT. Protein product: CASSTGGRSTGELFF.

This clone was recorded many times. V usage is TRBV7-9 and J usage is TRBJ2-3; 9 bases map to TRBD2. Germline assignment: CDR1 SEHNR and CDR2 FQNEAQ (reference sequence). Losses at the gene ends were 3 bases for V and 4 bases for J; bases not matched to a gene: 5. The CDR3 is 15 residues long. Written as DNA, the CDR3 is TGTGCCAGCAGCTTTGCGGGGGGGCTTCCAGATACGCAGTATTTT. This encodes CASSFAGGLPDTQYF.

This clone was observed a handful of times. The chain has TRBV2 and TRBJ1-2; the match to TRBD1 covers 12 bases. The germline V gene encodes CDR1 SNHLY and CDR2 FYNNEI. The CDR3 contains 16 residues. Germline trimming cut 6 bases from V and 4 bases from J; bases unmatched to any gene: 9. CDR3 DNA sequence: TGTGCCAGCAGGAACCGGCCGGGACAGGGGGCCTATGGCTACACCTTC. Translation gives CASRNRPGQGAYGYTF.

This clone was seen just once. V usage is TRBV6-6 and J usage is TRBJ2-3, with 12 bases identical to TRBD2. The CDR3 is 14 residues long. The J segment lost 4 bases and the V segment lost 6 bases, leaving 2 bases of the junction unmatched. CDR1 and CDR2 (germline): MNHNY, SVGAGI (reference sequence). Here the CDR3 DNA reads TGTGCCAGCAGACCTAGCGGGGGGGCAGATACGCAGTATTTT. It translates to CASRPSGGADTQYF.

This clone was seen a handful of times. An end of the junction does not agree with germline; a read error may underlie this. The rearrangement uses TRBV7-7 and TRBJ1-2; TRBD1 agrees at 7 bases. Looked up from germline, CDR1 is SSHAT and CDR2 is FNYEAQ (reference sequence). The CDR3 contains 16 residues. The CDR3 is CASSPDRARVNYGYTF. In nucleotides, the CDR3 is TGTGCTAGCAGCCCAGACAGGGCTCGCGTTAACTATGGCTACACCTTC.

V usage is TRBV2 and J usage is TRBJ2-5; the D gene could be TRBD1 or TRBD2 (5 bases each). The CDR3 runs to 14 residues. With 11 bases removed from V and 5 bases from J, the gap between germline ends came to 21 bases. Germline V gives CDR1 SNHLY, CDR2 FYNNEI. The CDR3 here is CALSRDLVRETQYF. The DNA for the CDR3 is TGTGCCCTAAGCCGGGACCTAGTACGGGAGACCCAGTACTTC.

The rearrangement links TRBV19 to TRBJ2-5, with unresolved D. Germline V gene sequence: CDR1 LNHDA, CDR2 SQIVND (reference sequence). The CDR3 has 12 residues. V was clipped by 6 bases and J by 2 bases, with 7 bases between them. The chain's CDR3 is CASRNSQETQYF. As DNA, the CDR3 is TGTGCCAGTAGGAATTCTCAAGAGACCCAGTACTTC.

The CDR3 nucleotides are TGCAGCGCCGGGGCCTCCTACGAGCAGTACTTC. Amino acid sequence: CSAGASYEQYF. The chain carries TRBV29-1 and TRBJ2-7; the D call may be TRBD1 or TRBD2 (5 bases each). The CDR3 spans 11 residues. The germline gives CDR1 SQVTM, CDR2 ANQGSEA. V dropped 7 bases and J dropped 0 bases, with 7 bases sitting between them.

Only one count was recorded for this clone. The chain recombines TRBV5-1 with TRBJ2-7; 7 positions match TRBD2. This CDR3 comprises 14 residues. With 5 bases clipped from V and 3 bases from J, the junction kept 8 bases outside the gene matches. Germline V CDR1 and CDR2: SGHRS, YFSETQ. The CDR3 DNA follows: TGCGCCAGCAGTGACTGGGGCGGGGGCTACGAGCAGTACTTC. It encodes CASSDWGGGYEQYF.

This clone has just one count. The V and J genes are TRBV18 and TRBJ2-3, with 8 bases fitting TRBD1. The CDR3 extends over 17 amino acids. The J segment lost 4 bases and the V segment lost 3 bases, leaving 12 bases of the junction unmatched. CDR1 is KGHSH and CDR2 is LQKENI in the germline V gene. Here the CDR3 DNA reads TGTGCCAGCTCACCTATCGTATCAGGGGGCCAGGCAGATACGCAGTATTTT. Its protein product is CASSPIVSGGQADTQYF. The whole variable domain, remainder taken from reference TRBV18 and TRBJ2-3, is NAGVMQNPRHLVRRRGQEARLRCSPMKGHSHVYWYRQLPEEGLKFMVYLQKENIIDESGMPKERFSAEFPKEGPSILRIQQVVRGDSAAYFCASSPIVSGGQADTQYFGPGTRLTVL.